The next 5 T cell receptor beta chains were all read from a single sample in a study of beta chain features in type 1 diabetes. Reverse transcription of all isolated RNA meant that expressed TCRB transcripts were sequenced. Assay used: immunoSEQ multiplex PCR; TCRdb lists only in-frame clones, some missing. Among about 270,000 clones listed, roughly 15% were seen once. Sequencing was carried out using naive CD4+ T cells from blood. The receptors derive from a woman between 35 and 50 years old in good health.

The chain recombines TRBV2 with TRBJ1-5, with D maybe TRBD1 (5 bases). Trimming took off 11 bases at V and 7 bases at J, with 18 bases between the two ends. Germline lookup yields CDR1 SNHLY and CDR2 FYNNEI. The length of the CDR3 is 13 residues. The CDR3 DNA reads as TGTGCCTCCCAACGACAGCTCAGACAGCCCCAGCATTTT. This translates into CASQRQLRQPQHF.

This clone was seen a handful of times. The chain couples TRBV5-1 to TRBJ2-7, with 9 bases identical to TRBD1. The CDR3 extends over 16 amino acids. Losses at the gene ends were 0 bases for V and 2 bases for J; bases not matched to a gene: 6. Germline assignment: CDR1 SGHRS and CDR2 YFSETQ. The CDR3, as DNA: TGCGCCAGCAGCTTGGGATCGACAGGGGGAGCCTACGAGCAGTACTTC. This translates into CASSLGSTGGAYEQYF. The whole variable domain, remainder taken from reference TRBV5-1 and TRBJ2-7, is KAGVTQTPRYLIKTRGQQVTLSCSPISGHRSVSWYQQTPGQGLQFLFEYFSETQRNKGNFPGRFSGRQFSNSRSEMNVSTLELGDSALYLCASSLGSTGGAYEQYFGPGTRLTVT.

The genes are TRBV18 and TRBJ2-7, with D possibly being TRBD1 (5 bases). Trimming took 1 base from V and 5 from J, leaving 15 bases between them. Germline-derived CDR1 and CDR2 are KGHSH and LQKENI. This CDR3 comprises 15 residues. As DNA, the CDR3 is TGTGCCAGCTCACCACGGTACGAAGGGGCGAACGAGCAGTACTTC. Translated, it gives CASSPRYEGANEQYF.

This clone came up a few times. This chain joins TRBV18 and TRBJ1-3; D is unresolved. Germline CDR1 is KGHSH and CDR2 is LQKENI. The V gene lost 0 bases and the J gene lost 2 bases, with 8 bases spanning the gap. This CDR3 is 15 amino acids long. CDR3 nucleotides: TGTGCCAGCTCACCACCGTTAGATCCTGGAAACACCATATATTTT. Translated, it gives CASSPPLDPGNTIYF.

The chain is built from TRBV19 and TRBJ1-1; D possibly corresponds to TRBD1 (5 bases). CDR3 length equals 13 residues. V was cut by 7 bases and J by 6 bases, with 15 bases left in between. The V gene's germline CDR1 is LNHDA and CDR2 SQIVND (reference sequence). The CDR3 region has the DNA TGTGCCAGTAATCAGCCCGGAGGGGCTGAAGCTTTCTTT. This encodes CASNQPGGAEAFF. The variable domain in full, completed from reference TRBV19 and TRBJ1-1, reads DGGITQSPKYLFRKEGQNVTLSCEQNLNHDAMYWYRQDPGQGLRLIYYSQIVNDFQKGDIAEGYSVSREKKESFPLTVTSAQKNPTAFYLCASNQPGGAEAFFGQGTRLTVV.